The rows below give T cell receptor beta chains drawn from one sample of a study of beta chain features in type 1 diabetes. Clones were read by immunoSEQ multiplex PCR, and TCRdb kept only the in-frame ones, dropping some. The top ten hold more than 3% of the sample, which has around 250,000 clones, 25% to 30% seen once. The sample taken for sequencing was central memory CD4+ T cells from blood. The source is a man in his thirties or forties in good health. Both conserved end residues are part of each CDR3. The size of a clone is reported for some rows only, either as once, few or many, or as a class for expanded clones.

V gene	clone size	J gene	CDR3 protein
TRBV5-6	NA	TRBJ1-2	CASSRGQGLSYGYTF
TRBV2	few	TRBJ2-1	CASSGFGGSSYNEQFF
TRBV29-1	many	TRBJ1-1	CSVGDRAEAFF
TRBV10-3	NA	TRBJ2-7	CAIRGTGYEQYF
TRBV5-1	NA	TRBJ1-1	CASIDSGDTEAFF
TRBV5-1	NA	TRBJ2-3	CASSSPEAGDTQYF
TRBV15	NA	TRBJ2-1	CATSRFSSDTYNEQFF
TRBV5-1	once	TRBJ1-6	CASYGTRSSYNSPLHF
TRBV5-1	few	TRBJ2-6	CASSLDVGIPGANVLTF
TRBV5-1	NA	TRBJ1-1	CASSSLPQNTEAFF
TRBV5-1	few	TRBJ2-3	CASRFDRGTDTQYF
TRBV9	NA	TRBJ2-7	CASSVGLAERSYEQYF
TRBV5-6	NA	TRBJ2-1	CASSLRSFREQFF
TRBV7-2	few	TRBJ2-5	CASSLAGLGQETQYF
TRBV18	NA	TRBJ2-5	CASSPPNRLINQETQYF
TRBV4-3	medium-sized	TRBJ2-7	CASSQDMGPYEQYF
TRBV30	NA	TRBJ1-4	CAWHGATNEKLFF
TRBV29-1	few	TRBJ2-3	CSVTTVYTDTQYF
TRBV9	many	TRBJ2-5	CASSVGTFQETQYF
TRBV5-4	few	TRBJ2-3	CASSANDWKSDTQYF
TRBV7-2	NA	TRBJ2-7	CASSLPQGRGLTYEQYF
TRBV7-2	few	TRBJ2-7	CASSLSGMTSYEQYF
TRBV29-1	NA	TRBJ1-1	CSGGVNTEAFF
TRBV14	NA	TRBJ2-7	CASSQASEQYF
TRBV5-1	NA	TRBJ2-6	CASSQSSGANVLTF
TRBV6-4	few	TRBJ2-1	CASSDDGEYNEQFF
TRBV2	NA	TRBJ2-3	CASSERGGEVTDTQYF
TRBV29-1	NA	TRBJ2-6	CSVEISGANVLTF
TRBV5-1	few	TRBJ2-5	CASSRDRPPETQYF
TRBV19	NA	TRBJ1-5	CASSIQGTVQPQHF
TRBV29-1	NA	TRBJ2-5	CSVEDWRGARETQYF
TRBV18	few	TRBJ2-5	CASSPPRAKETQYF
TRBV2	NA	TRBJ2-7	CASCGTRSSYEQYF
TRBV7-9	few	TRBJ1-2	CASSRTETNYGYTF
TRBV27	NA	TRBJ2-7	CASSPSPYEQYF
TRBV6-1	NA	TRBJ2-3	CASTMTGGTDTQYF
TRBV7-9	few	TRBJ2-7	CASSPRPGGISYEQYF
TRBV28	NA	TRBJ2-7	CASRPTGTFYEQYF
TRBV7-2	NA	TRBJ2-7	CASRSSGGLYEQYF
TRBV10-2	NA	TRBJ1-5	CASSGSNLNQPQHF
TRBV4-3	NA	TRBJ2-3	CASSQGTAYTDTQYF
TRBV5-1	NA	TRBJ2-1	CASSFGDGNEQFF
TRBV5-8	NA	TRBJ1-5	CASSLGDRDNQPQHF
TRBV7-2	NA	TRBJ2-1	CASSPGGSYNEQFF
TRBV30	NA	TRBJ1-2	CIGRVDYGYTF
TRBV6-5	NA	TRBJ1-1	CASSYQGIGTEAFF
TRBV10-3	once	TRBJ2-7	CAISESGQGAVDEQYF
TRBV30	NA	TRBJ2-3	CAWSEGGSTDTQYF
TRBV9	NA	TRBJ2-1	CASSVISKLSNEQFF